This entry lists 13 T cell receptor beta chains sequenced from one sample in a study of blood T cell repertoires in COVID-19. Libraries were prepared by immunoSEQ multiplex PCR; TCRdb keeps only in-frame clonotypes and omits some of them. Among more than 75,000 clones listed, approximately 82% were seen once. Sample: peripheral blood. The receptors derive from a man aged 55-75 years with acute or convalescent COVID-19.

CDR3 DNA: TGCGCCAGCAGCCCCCTTGAGGGAGGGGGGTACGAGCAGTACTTC. Its translation is CASSPLEGGGYEQYF. The chain employs TRBV5-1 and TRBJ2-7; possible D gene TRBD2, 7 bases. Trimming pared 4 bases from V and 4 bases from J, leaving 18 bases between. The CDR3 spans 15 residues. Germline loops: CDR1 SGHRS, CDR2 YFSETQ.

This clone is termed medium-sized (0.01 to 0.1%). The chain is built from TRBV2 and TRBJ1-5; unclear D gene. The length of the CDR3 is 13 residues. Germline-derived CDR1 and CDR2 are SNHLY and FYNNEI. V was shortened by 6 bases and J by 2 bases, with 8 bases between the two germline ends. CDR3 region: CASRQARNQPQHF. In DNA, the CDR3 is TGTGCCAGCAGGCAGGCTCGCAATCAGCCCCAGCATTTT.

CDR3 in DNA: TGTGCCTGGGCCGGGAGGACTAATGAAAAACTGTTTTTT. It specifies CAWAGRTNEKLFF. This chain joins TRBV30 and TRBJ1-4, with D unresolved. Trimming stripped 5 bases from V and 2 bases from J, with 9 bases between. The CDR3 consists of 13 residues. In germline, CDR1 is GTSNPN, CDR2 SVGIG (reference sequence).

The chain employs TRBV5-1 and TRBJ1-5; TRBD1 agrees at 7 bases. The germline CDR1 and CDR2 sequences are SGHRS and YFSETQ. The CDR3 covers 14 residues. J lost 6 bases, V lost 4 bases, and 7 bases had no gene match. This chain's CDR3 is CASSPEGGGQPQHF. The CDR3 DNA reads TGCGCCAGCAGCCCGGAAGGGGGCGGTCAGCCCCAGCATTTT.

The V call is TRBV19, the J call TRBJ2-3; 9 bases match TRBD1. The CDR3 consists of 15 residues. V lost 6 bases, J lost 3 bases, and 7 bases stayed unmatched. Per the germline V gene, CDR1 is LNHDA and CDR2 is SQIVND (reference sequence). The DNA of the CDR3 is TGTGCCAGTAGCTACACAGGGGGCGTAACAGATACGCAGTATTTT. This encodes CASSYTGGVTDTQYF.

The V gene is TRBV18, the J gene TRBJ2-7, with 9 bases lining up with TRBD1. There are 15 residues in the CDR3. The ends lost 4 bases at V and 5 bases at J; junction bases unmatched: 9. Per germline, CDR1 KGHSH and CDR2 LQKENI. CDR3 bases: TGTGCCAGCTCACTCCTCCGGGACAGGGACCACGAGCAGTACTTC. Its protein product is CASSLLRDRDHEQYF.

This sequence joins TRBV5-1 and TRBJ2-2; the match to TRBD2 covers 14 bases. Germline V CDR1 and CDR2: SGHRS, YFSETQ. The CDR3 covers 19 residues. The V and J ends lost 1 base and 2 bases, in that order; junction bases with no gene match: 7. The CDR3 DNA is TGCGCCAGCAGCTTGTACCGACTAGCGGGGGGGACTAACACCGGGGAGCTGTTTTTT. Translation gives CASSLYRLAGGTNTGELFF.

The chain is built from TRBV12-5 and TRBJ2-1, with a tentative D call TRBD2 (6 bases). Germline values: CDR1 LGHNT, CDR2 FRNRAP. Trimming took off 5 bases at V and 6 bases at J, with 14 bases between the two ends. The CDR3 has 14 residues. CDR3 sequence (DNA): TGTGCTAGTGGTCTTTGGGCGGGGCGCAATGAGCAGTTCTTC. The encoded protein is CASGLWAGRNEQFF.

V usage is TRBV19 and J usage is TRBJ2-3; D perhaps matches TRBD1 (6 bases). Germline V gene data show CDR1 as LNHDA and CDR2 as SQIVND (reference sequence). The length of the CDR3 is 14 residues. The ends were cut back, 4 bases at V and 3 bases at J, with 11 bases in the middle. CDR3 bases: TGTGCCAGTAGTAGACAGGTCGTTACAGATACGCAGTATTTT. It is translated as CASSRQVVTDTQYF.

The rearrangement links TRBV2 to TRBJ2-2; the match to TRBD2 covers 10 bases. Germline trimming cut 7 bases from V and 4 bases from J; bases unmatched to any gene: 3. Germline loops: CDR1 SNHLY, CDR2 FYNNEI. This CDR3 contains 14 residues. The CDR3 spells CASKREGRTGELFF. CDR3 bases: TGTGCCAGCAAGCGGGAGGGCCGCACCGGGGAGCTGTTTTTT.

The genes are TRBV6-4 and TRBJ1-4, with TRBD1 as a possible D gene (6 bases). V lost 6 bases to trimming and J lost 7 bases, with 15 bases between them. This CDR3 comprises 14 residues. Germline V CDR1 and CDR2: MRHNA, SNTAGT. The CDR3 here is CASSPTGISEKLFF. The CDR3 DNA follows: TGTGCCAGCAGCCCGACAGGAATCTCTGAAAAACTGTTTTTT.

This rearrangement joins TRBV19 to TRBJ1-2, with unresolved D. V lost 6 bases to trimming and J lost 4 bases, with 12 bases between them. CDR1 and CDR2 from the germline V gene are LNHDA and SQIVND (reference sequence). There are 13 residues in the CDR3. This chain's CDR3 is CASSVGISYGYTF. The CDR3 nucleotides read TGTGCCAGTAGCGTCGGGATTAGCTATGGCTACACCTTC.

A few counts support this clone. CDR3 sequence reads: CASSLFGETQYF. The DNA of the CDR3 is TGTGCCAGCAGCTTATTTGGCGAGACCCAGTACTTC. The chain carries TRBV11-2 and TRBJ2-5; D is unresolved. The CDR3 totals 12 residues. The germline V and J ends were trimmed by 2 bases and 5 bases, with 6 bases remaining between them. Germline assignment: CDR1 SGHAT and CDR2 FQNNGV.